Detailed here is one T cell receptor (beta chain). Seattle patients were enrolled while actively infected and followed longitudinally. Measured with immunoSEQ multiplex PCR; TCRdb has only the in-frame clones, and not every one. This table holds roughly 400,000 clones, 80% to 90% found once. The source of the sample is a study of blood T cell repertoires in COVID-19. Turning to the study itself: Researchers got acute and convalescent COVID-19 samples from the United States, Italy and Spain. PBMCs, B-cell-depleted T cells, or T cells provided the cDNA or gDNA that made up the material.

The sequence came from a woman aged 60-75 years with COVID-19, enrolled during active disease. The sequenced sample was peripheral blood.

CDR3 DNA: TGTGCCAGCAGTTCCCTCACCGGGGAGCTGTTTTTT. Translating gives CASSSLTGELFF. This sequence joins TRBV5-8 and TRBJ2-2; D gene unclear. The V end lost 5 bases, the J end lost 4 bases, and 6 bases lay between the germline ends. The CDR3 is 12 amino acids. In germline, CDR1 is SGHTS, CDR2 YDEGEE.